The subject of this entry is one T cell receptor (beta chain). Antigen unknown. This sample is drawn from a study of CD4 T cells in relation to SARS-CoV-2 and coronaviruses. Germline CDR1 is MGHRA and CDR2 is YSYEKL. This CDR3 spans 22 amino acids. The trim removed 0 bases at V and 3 bases at J, leaving 23 bases unmatched. Clones were read by immunoSEQ multiplex PCR, and TCRdb kept only the in-frame ones, dropping some. There are around 69,000 clones in the sample; about 94% occur only once, and over 0.11% lies in the top ten. General study findings and limits: The cross-reactivity analysis covered only spike protein, not other viral proteins. Each donor contributed either pre-pandemic or post-infection samples, not both. In around 60% of donors, memory CD4+ clonotypes crossrecognized SARS-CoV-2 and at least one common cold coronavirus spike.

CD4+ T cells from unexposed donors were obtained before the COVID-19 pandemic (2011-2018). CD4 enrichment then naive enrichment separated naive from memory CD4+ cells. The receptor was derived from a human donor in good health. The sample was naive CD4+ T cells from PBMCs. Subset: naive CD4+ T cells isolated by negative enrichment. This chain uses TRBV4-1 with TRBJ2-7; 10 positions match TRBD1. As DNA, the CDR3 is TGCGCCAGCAGCCAAGATTCCCGTCGTGACAGGGGGCAGATTCTTTACCACTACGAGCAGTACTTC. It codes for CASSQDSRRDRGQILYHYEQYF.